These 21 T cell receptor beta chains originate from one sample sequenced in a study of shared clonotypes between healthy human individuals. Sequenced by immunoSEQ multiplex PCR; TCRdb stores in-frame clones only, minus some. This table holds just over 2,000,000 clones, about 94% found once. CD8 cells regarded as naive lacked CD45RO, were positively chosen for CCR7, and omitted terminally differentiated effector memory CD45RA+ cells. Input material: naive CD8+ T cells sorted from blood. These receptors all stem from a man aged 18 to 29 in good health.

This clone was detected only once. The genes are TRBV7-9 and TRBJ2-7, with 10 bases that match TRBD1. Germline lookup yields CDR1 SEHNR and CDR2 FQNEAQ (reference sequence). The CDR3 has 15 amino acids. V lost 3 bases, J lost 3 bases, and 5 bases stayed unmatched. CDR3 amino acids: CASSFGQGEYYEQYF. In nucleotides, the CDR3 is TGTGCCAGCAGCTTTGGACAGGGGGAATACTACGAGCAGTACTTC.

The chain employs TRBV7-9 and TRBJ1-1; 7 nucleotides match TRBD1. The CDR3 contains 15 residues. In germline, CDR1 is SEHNR, CDR2 FQNEAQ (reference sequence). Trimming cost V 8 bases and J 1 base; bases outside gene matches: 10. CDR3 DNA sequence: TGTGCCAGCCCCGATGGGACAGCGACGAACACTGAAGCTTTCTTT. Amino acids: CASPDGTATNTEAFF.

The chain joins TRBV7-8 to TRBJ2-7; TRBD1 is a possible D gene (6 bases). CDR1 SGHVS and CDR2 FQNEAQ come from the germline V gene. V was pared by 2 bases and J by 2 bases, with 10 bases between. The CDR3 loop spans 14 amino acids. CDR3 region: CASSLSGTTYEQYF. In DNA form, the CDR3 reads TGTGCCAGCAGCTTATCCGGGACAACCTACGAGCAGTACTTC.

The rearrangement links TRBV6-1 to TRBJ2-1, with 11 bases fitting TRBD2. V dropped 3 bases and J dropped 9; count of bases not matched to a gene: 13. Germline values: CDR1 MNHNS, CDR2 SASEGT. The CDR3 is 17 residues long. The CDR3 loop is CASSDKLAGVTLGEQFF. CDR3 DNA: TGTGCCAGCAGTGATAAACTAGCGGGAGTAACTTTAGGTGAGCAGTTCTTC.

The V gene is TRBV4-1, the J gene TRBJ2-5; either TRBD1 or TRBD2 may fit D (7 bases each). Germline V gene sequence: CDR1 MGHRA, CDR2 YSYEKL. The V end was cut by 0 bases, the J end by 5 bases, with 19 bases between. This CDR3 is 17 amino acids long. The CDR3 protein is CASSQDHWEGAGETQYF. CDR3 nucleotides: TGCGCCAGCAGCCAAGATCACTGGGAGGGGGCAGGGGAGACCCAGTACTTC.

J is TRBJ2-1 and V is TRBV5-1, with a possible D match to TRBD2 (5 bases). The CDR3 consists of 16 residues. V dropped 1 base and J dropped 4 bases, with 15 bases sitting between them. Germline V gene data show CDR1 as SGHRS and CDR2 as YFSETQ. This CDR3 reads CASSLKGEGPYNEQFF. The CDR3 region has the DNA TGCGCCAGCAGCTTGAAGGGAGAAGGACCTTACAATGAGCAGTTCTTC.

DNA for the CDR3: TGCGCCAGCAGCCAAGCCGGACTAGCGAAGACCATAACTAGCACAGATACGCAGTATTTT. Protein product: CASSQAGLAKTITSTDTQYF. This chain joins TRBV4-3 and TRBJ2-3; 9 bases line up with TRBD2. The CDR3 contains 20 residues. V was clipped by 1 base and J by 0 bases; unmatched bases: 14. In germline, CDR1 is LGHNA, CDR2 YSLEER.

The chain has TRBV7-9 and TRBJ1-2, with D possibly matching TRBD1 (5 bases). The CDR3 extends over 16 amino acids. Germline V lookup: CDR1 SEHNR, CDR2 FQNEAQ (reference sequence). The ends were cut back, 2 bases at V and 4 bases at J, with 17 bases in the middle. The CDR3 reads CASSLSVEGHLYGYTF. Written as DNA, the CDR3 is TGTGCCAGCAGCTTAAGCGTAGAGGGGCACCTCTATGGCTACACCTTC.

Worth noting for this clone: The same CDR3 can be traced to other DNA sequences in this sample. The chain employs TRBV7-3 and TRBJ2-2; D is unclear. V lost 3 bases to trimming and J lost 3 bases, with 2 bases between them. The CDR3 has 12 amino acids. Per the germline V gene, CDR1 is SGHTA and CDR2 is FQGTGA. The DNA of the CDR3 is TGTGCCAGCAGCTTCGACACCGGGGAGCTGTTTTTT. This translates into CASSFDTGELFF.

The genes are TRBV29-1 and TRBJ2-3, with a tentative D call TRBD2 (5 bases). The CDR3 has 15 residues. The V gene lost 0 bases and the J gene lost 0 bases, with 10 bases spanning the gap. Germline CDR1 is SQVTM and CDR2 is ANQGSEA. CDR3 sequence: CSVEDQDSSTDTQYF. CDR3 DNA sequence: TGCAGCGTTGAAGATCAGGACTCTAGCACAGATACGCAGTATTTT.

This rearrangement joins TRBV27 to TRBJ2-7; 7 bases agree with TRBD1. Germline V gene sequence: CDR1 MNHEY, CDR2 SMNVEV (reference sequence). Losses at the gene ends were 6 bases for V and 3 bases for J; bases not matched to a gene: 8. The CDR3 consists of 14 residues. The CDR3 is CASSHRGPVYEQYF. In DNA, the CDR3 is TGTGCCAGCAGCCATAGGGGGCCGGTCTACGAGCAGTACTTC.

The chain recombines TRBV7-9 with TRBJ2-7; D is undetermined. Looked up from germline, CDR1 is SEHNR and CDR2 is FQNEAQ (reference sequence). The CDR3 is 13 residues long. The V and J ends lost 4 bases and 2 bases respectively, with 9 bases between them. Here the CDR3 DNA reads TGTGCCAGCAGCTCCCTTCTCGCCTACGAGCAGTACTTC. Amino acids: CASSSLLAYEQYF.

This clone was observed a handful of times. The genes are TRBV10-3 and TRBJ2-7, with D tentatively TRBD1 or TRBD2 (5 bases each). CDR3 size: 13 residues. The germline V and J ends were trimmed by 5 bases and 0 bases, with 8 bases remaining between them. Germline V gene lookup returns CDR1 ENHRY and CDR2 SYGVKD. The CDR3 reads CAISSGLSYEQYF. The CDR3 coding sequence is TGTGCCATCAGTTCGGGGCTCTCCTACGAGCAGTACTTC.

The chain uses TRBV7-9 and TRBJ2-7, with 13 bases that match TRBD2. The V gene's germline CDR1 is SEHNR and CDR2 FQNEAQ (reference sequence). The CDR3 extends over 16 amino acids. Trimming removed 4 bases from V and 0 bases from J; junction bases left unmatched: 3. The CDR3 is CASSSGLAGPSYEQYF. The CDR3 nucleotides read TGTGCCAGCAGCTCGGGACTAGCGGGACCCTCCTACGAGCAGTACTTC.

As to this clone: A much larger clone sits a single nucleotide away, making a read error possible. This chain uses TRBV5-4 with TRBJ2-7, with 9 bases fitting TRBD1. The CDR3 covers 13 residues. Per the germline V gene, CDR1 is SGHNT and CDR2 is YYREEE (reference sequence). The ends lost 5 bases at V and 2 bases at J; junction bases unmatched: 2. This chain's CDR3 is CASSWTGAYEQYF. CDR3 coding DNA: TGTGCCAGCAGTTGGACAGGGGCCTACGAGCAGTACTTC.

The rearrangement uses TRBV7-9 and TRBJ2-7; no clear D gene. Germline-derived CDR1 and CDR2 are SEHNR and FQNEAQ (reference sequence). This CDR3 spans 12 amino acids. With 4 bases removed from V and 3 bases from J, the gap between germline ends came to 7 bases. The CDR3 bases are TGTGCCAGCAGCTCCAACGACTACGAGCAGTACTTC. Translating it yields CASSSNDYEQYF.

The DNA for the CDR3 is TGCGCCAGCAGCCCCGGGACAGGGACTGGGAACACTGAAGCTTTCTTT. Its protein is CASSPGTGTGNTEAFF. The chain joins TRBV4-1 to TRBJ1-1; 9 nucleotides match TRBD1. The CDR3 runs 16 residues. V lost 4 bases, J lost 1 base, and 7 bases stayed unmatched. CDR1 MGHRA and CDR2 YSYEKL come from the germline V gene.

The chain has TRBV19 and TRBJ2-4, with 7 bases lining up with TRBD1. The CDR3 contains 14 residues. The V and J ends lost 3 bases and 6 bases, in that order; junction bases with no gene match: 5. Germline V gene sequence: CDR1 LNHDA, CDR2 SQIVND (reference sequence). The chain's CDR3 is CASSIPTGLNIQYF. The CDR3 DNA follows: TGTGCCAGTAGTATCCCGACAGGGCTAAACATTCAGTACTTC. The variable domain in full, with the rest retrieved from reference TRBV19 and TRBJ2-4, is DGGITQSPKYLFRKEGQNVTLSCEQNLNHDAMYWYRQDPGQGLRLIYYSQIVNDFQKGDIAEGYSVSREKKESFPLTVTSAQKNPTAFYLCASSIPTGLNIQYFGAGTRLSVL.

This clone showed up just once. The rearrangement joins TRBV6-1 to TRBJ2-7, with D perhaps matching TRBD2 (5 bases). This CDR3 comprises 17 residues. V gave up 1 base and J gave up 0 bases, with 16 bases separating them. CDR1 and CDR2 (germline): MNHNS, SASEGT. CDR3 in amino acids: CASSEDPYGVSSYEQYF. The CDR3 bases are TGTGCCAGCAGTGAAGACCCCTACGGGGTAAGCTCCTACGAGCAGTACTTC.

This clone was counted once. The chain employs TRBV5-6 and TRBJ1-2, with TRBD1 matching over 11 bases. Losses at the gene ends were 4 bases for V and 3 bases for J; bases not matched to a gene: 5. The length of the CDR3 is 15 residues. Germline CDR1 reads SGHDT; CDR2 reads YYEEEE. The CDR3 spells CASSADRGLYYGYTF. CDR3 DNA: TGTGCCAGCAGCGCGGACAGGGGGCTTTACTATGGCTACACCTTC.

With regard to this clone: The same CDR3 also results from other DNA sequences found in this sample. The genes are TRBV4-1 and TRBJ2-5, with D unclear. The V gene's germline CDR1 is MGHRA and CDR2 YSYEKL. The CDR3 is 13 amino acids. V was pared by 1 base and J by 5 bases, with 8 bases between. The DNA of the CDR3 is TGCGCCAGCAGCCAAGCAGGAGTCGAGACCCAGTACTTC. Encoded protein: CASSQAGVETQYF.